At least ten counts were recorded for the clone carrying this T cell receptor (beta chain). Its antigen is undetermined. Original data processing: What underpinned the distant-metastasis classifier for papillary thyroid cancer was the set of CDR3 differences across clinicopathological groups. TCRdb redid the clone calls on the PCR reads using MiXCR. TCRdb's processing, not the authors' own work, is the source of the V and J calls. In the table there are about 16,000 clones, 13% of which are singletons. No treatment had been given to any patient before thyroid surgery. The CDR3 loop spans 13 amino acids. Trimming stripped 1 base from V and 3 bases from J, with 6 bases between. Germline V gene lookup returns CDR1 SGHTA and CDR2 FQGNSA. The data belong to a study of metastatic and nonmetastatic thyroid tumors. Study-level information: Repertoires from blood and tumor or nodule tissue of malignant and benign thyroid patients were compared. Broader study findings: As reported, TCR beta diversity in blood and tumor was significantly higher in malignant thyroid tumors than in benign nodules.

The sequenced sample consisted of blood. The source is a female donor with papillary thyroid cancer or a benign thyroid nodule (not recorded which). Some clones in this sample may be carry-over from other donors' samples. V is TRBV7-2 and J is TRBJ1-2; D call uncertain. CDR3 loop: CASSLDRDYGYTF. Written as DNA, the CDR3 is TGTGCCAGCAGCTTAGACAGAGACTATGGCTACACCTTC.